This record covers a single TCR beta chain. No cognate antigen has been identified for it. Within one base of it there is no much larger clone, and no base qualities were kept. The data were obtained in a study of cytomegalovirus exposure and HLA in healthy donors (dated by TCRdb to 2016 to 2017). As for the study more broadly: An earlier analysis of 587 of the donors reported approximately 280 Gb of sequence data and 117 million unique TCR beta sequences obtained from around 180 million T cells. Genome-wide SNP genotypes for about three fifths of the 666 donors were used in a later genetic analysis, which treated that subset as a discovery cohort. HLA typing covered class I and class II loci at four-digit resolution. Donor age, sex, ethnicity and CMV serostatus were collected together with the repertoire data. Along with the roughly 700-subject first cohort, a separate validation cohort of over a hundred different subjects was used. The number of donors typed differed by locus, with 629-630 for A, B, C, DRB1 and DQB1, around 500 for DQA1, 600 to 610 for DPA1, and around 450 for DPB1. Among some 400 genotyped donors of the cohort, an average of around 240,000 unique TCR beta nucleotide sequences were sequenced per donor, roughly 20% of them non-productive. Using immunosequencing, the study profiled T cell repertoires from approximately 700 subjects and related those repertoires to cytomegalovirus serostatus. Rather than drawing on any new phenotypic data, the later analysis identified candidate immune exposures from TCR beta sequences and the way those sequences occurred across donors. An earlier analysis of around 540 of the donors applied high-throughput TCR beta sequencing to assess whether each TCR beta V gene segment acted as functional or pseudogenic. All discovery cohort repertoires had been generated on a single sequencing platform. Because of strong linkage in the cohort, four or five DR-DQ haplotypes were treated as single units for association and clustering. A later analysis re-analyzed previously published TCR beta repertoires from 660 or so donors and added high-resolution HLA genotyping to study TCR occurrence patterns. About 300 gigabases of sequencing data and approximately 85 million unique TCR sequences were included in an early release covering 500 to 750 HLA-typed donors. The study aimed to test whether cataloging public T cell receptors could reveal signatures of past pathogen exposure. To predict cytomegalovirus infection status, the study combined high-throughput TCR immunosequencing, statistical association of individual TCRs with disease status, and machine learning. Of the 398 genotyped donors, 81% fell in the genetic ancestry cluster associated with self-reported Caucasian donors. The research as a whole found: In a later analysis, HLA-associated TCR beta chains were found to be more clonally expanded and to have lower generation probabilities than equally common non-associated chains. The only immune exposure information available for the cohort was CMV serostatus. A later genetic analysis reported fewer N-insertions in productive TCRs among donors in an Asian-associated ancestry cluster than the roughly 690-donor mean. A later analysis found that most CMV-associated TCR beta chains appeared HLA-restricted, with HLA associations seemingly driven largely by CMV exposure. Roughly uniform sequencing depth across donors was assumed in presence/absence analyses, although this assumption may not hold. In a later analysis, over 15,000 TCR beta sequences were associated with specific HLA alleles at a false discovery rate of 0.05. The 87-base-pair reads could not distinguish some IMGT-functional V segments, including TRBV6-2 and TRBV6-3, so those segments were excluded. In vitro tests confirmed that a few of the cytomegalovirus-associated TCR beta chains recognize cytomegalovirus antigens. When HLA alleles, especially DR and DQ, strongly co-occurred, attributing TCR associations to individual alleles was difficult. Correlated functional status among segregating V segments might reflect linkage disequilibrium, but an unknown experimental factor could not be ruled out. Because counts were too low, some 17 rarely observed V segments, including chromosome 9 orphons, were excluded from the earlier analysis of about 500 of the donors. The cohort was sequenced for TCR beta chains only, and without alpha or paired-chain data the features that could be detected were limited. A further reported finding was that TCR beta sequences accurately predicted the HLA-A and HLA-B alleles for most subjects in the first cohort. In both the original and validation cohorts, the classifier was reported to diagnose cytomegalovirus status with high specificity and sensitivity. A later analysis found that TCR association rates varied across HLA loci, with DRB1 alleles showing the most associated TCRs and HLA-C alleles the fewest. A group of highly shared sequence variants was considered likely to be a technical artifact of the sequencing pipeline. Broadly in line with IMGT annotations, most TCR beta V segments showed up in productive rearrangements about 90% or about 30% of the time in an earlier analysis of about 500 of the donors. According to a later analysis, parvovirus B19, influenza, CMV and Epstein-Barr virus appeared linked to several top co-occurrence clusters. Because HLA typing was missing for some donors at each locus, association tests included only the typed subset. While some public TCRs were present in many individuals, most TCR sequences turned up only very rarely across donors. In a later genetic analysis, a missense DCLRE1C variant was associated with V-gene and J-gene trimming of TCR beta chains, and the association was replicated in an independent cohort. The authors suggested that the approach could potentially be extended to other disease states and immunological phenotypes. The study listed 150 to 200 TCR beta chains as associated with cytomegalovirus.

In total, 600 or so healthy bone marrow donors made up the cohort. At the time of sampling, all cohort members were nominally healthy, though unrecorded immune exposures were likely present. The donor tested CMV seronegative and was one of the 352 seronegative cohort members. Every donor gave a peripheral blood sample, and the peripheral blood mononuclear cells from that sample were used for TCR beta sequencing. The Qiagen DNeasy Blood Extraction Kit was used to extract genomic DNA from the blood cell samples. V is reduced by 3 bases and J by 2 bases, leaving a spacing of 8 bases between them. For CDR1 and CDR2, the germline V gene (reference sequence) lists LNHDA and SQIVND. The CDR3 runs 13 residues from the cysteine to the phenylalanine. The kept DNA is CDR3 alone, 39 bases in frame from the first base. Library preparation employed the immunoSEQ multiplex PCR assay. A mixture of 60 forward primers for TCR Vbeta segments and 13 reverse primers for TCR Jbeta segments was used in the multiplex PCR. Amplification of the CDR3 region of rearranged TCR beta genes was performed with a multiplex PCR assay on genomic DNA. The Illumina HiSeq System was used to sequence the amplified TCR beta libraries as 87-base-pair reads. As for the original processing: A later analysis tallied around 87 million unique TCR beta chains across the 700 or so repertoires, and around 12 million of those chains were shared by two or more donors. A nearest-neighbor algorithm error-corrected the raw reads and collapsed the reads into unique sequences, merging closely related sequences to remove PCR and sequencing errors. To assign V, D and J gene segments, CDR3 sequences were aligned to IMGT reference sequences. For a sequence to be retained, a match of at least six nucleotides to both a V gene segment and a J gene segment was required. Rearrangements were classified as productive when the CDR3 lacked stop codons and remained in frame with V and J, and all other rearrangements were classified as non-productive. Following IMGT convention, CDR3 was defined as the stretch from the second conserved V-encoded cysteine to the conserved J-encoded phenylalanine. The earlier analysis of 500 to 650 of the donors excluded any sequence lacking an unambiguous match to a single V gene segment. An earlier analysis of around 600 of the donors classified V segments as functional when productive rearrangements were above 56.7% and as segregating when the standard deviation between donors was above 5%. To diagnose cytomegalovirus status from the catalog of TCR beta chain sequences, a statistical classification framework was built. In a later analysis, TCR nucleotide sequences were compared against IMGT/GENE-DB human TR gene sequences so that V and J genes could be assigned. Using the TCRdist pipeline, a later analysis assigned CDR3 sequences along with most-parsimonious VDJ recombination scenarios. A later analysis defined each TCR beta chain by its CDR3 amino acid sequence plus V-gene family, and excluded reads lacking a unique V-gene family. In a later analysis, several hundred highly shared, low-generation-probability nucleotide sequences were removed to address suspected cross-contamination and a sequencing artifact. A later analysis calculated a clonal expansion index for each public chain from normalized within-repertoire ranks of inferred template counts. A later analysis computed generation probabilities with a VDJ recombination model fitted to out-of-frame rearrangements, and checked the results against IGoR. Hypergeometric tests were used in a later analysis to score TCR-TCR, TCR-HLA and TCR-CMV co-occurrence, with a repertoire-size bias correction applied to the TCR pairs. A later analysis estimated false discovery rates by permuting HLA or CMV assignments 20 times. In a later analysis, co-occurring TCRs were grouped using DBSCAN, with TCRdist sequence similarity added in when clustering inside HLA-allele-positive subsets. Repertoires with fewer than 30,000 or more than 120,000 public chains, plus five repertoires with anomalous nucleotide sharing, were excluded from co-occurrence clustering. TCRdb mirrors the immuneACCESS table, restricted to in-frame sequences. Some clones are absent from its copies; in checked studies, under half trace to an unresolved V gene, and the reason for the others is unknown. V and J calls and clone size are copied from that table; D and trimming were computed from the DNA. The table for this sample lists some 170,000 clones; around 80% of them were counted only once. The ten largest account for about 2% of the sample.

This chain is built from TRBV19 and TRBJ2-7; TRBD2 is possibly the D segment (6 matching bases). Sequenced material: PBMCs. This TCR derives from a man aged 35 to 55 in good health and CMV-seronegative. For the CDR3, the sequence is CASSMGGAYEQYF. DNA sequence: TGTGCCAGTAGTATGGGCGGGGCCTACGAGCAGTACTTC.